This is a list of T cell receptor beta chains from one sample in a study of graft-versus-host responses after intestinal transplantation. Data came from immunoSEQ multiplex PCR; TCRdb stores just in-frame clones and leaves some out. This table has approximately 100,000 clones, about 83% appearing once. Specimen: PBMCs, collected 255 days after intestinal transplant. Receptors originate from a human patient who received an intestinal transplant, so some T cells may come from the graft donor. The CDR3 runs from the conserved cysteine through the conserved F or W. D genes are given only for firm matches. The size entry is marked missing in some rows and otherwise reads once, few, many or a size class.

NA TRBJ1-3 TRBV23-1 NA TGCGCCAGCAGGCCCCGGGTCTCTGGAAACACCATATATTTT CASRPRVSGNTIYF
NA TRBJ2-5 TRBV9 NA TGTGCCAGCAGCGTAGTGGGTCAGGGGACCCAGTACTTC CASSVVGQGTQYF
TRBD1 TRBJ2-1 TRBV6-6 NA TGTGCCAGCAGTTACTATCAGGGGGCCCAATCTCATGAGCAGTTCTTC CASSYYQGAQSHEQFF
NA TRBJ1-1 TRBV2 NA TGTGCCAGCAGTGATACGAGATTGAACACTGAAGCTTTCTTT CASSDTRLNTEAFF
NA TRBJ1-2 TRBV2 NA TGTGCCAGCAGTGCTACAGGAGGGGCCAACTATGGCTACACCTTC CASSATGGANYGYTF
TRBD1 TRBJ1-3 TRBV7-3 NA TGTGCCAGCAGCTTGGACAGGGTTGCAAACACCATATATTTT CASSLDRVANTIYF
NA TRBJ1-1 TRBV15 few TGTGCCACCAGCAGAGATTACGGGGCTGGCACTGAAGCTTTCTTT CATSRDYGAGTEAFF
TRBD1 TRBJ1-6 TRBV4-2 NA TGTGCCAGCAGCCCCGGACAGGGCTATAATTCACCCCTCCACTTT CASSPGQGYNSPLHF
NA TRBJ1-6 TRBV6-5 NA TGTGCCAGCAGTGCCAGCTTAAGTAATTCACCCCTCCACTTT CASSASLSNSPLHF
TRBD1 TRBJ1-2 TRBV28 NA TGTGCCAGCAGATCGGACAGGGAACGAGATGGCTACACCTTC CASRSDRERDGYTF
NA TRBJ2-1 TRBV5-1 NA TGCGCCAGCAGCTTAAGTGGTGGAGTTTCCTACAATGAGCAGTTCTTC CASSLSGGVSYNEQFF
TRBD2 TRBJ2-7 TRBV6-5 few TGTGCCACCAGACTAGCGGGAGTCCCCTACGAGCAGTACTTC CATRLAGVPYEQYF
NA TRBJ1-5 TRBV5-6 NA TGTGCCAGCAGCTTGTGGACCGGGTCTTACAATCAGCCCCAGCATTTT CASSLWTGSYNQPQHF
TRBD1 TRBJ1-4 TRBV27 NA TGTGCCAGCAGTCTCTCACCGGGACAGGGAAGGATAGGCGAAAAACTGTTTTTT CASSLSPGQGRIGEKLFF
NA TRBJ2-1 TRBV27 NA TGTGCCAGCAGCCCACAGGGCCGCAATGAGCAGTTCTTC CASSPQGRNEQFF
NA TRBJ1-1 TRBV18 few TGTGCCAGCTCACCCGGACAGAACACTGAAGCTTTCTTT CASSPGQNTEAFF
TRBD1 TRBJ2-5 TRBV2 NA TGTGCCAGCAGTGACCGACAGGGGATAGAGACCCAGTACTTC CASSDRQGIETQYF
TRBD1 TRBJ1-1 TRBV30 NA TGTGCCTGGACTATGGGCCGTATTACCGGGACAGGCCAAGCTTTCTTT CAWTMGRITGTGQAFF
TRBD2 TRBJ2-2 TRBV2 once TGTGCCAGCAGAACTGTAGCGGGGTTCACCGGGGAGCTGTTTTTT CASRTVAGFTGELFF
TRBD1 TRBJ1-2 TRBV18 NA TGTGCCAGCTCACCACCACCTCAACAGGGGTGGTATGGCTACACCTTC CASSPPPQQGWYGYTF
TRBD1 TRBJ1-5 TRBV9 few TGTGCCAGCAACTCGGGACAGAGCAATCAGCCCCAGCATTTT CASNSGQSNQPQHF
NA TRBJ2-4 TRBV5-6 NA TGTGCCAGCAGCCCGAACGCCGCAACGGGGAACATTCAGTACTTC CASSPNAATGNIQYF
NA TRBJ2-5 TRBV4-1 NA TGCGCCAGCAGCCAAGTTCCGGGGCAAGAGACCCAGTACTTC CASSQVPGQETQYF
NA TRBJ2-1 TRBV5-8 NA TGTGCCAGCAGCTTGGGATCTTACAATGAGCAGTTCTTC CASSLGSYNEQFF
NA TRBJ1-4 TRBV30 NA TGTGCCTGGAGTGGCCGGACAACTAATGAAAAACTGTTTTTT CAWSGRTTNEKLFF
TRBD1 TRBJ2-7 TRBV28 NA TGTGCCAGCAGTTCGGACAGGGAGGACGACGAGCAGTACTTC CASSSDREDDEQYF
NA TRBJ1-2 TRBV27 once TGTGCCACCTATCCAGTCGCAGGGCTAGGGTATGGCTACACCTTC CATYPVAGLGYGYTF
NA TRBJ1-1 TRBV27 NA TGTGCCAGCCGATCCGGGTCGGGGAACCCTGAAGCTTTCTTT CASRSGSGNPEAFF
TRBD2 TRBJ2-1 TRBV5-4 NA TGTGCCAGCAGCTTGGATCTGGGACTAGAGCAGTTCTTC CASSLDLGLEQFF
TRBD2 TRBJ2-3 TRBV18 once TGTGCCAGCTCACCAGGAGCTAGCGGGACCGATACGCAGTATTTT CASSPGASGTDTQYF
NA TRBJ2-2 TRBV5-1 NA TGCGCCAGCAGCTTGGCCCTTCTCTCGGCCAAAAACACCGGGGAGCTGTTTTTT CASSLALLSAKNTGELFF
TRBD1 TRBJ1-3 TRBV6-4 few TGTGCCAGCAGTGACCCGGATAATGGGGCGTACAGGGGAGGTGGAAACACCATATATTTT CASSDPDNGAYRGGGNTIYF
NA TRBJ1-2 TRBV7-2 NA TGTGCCAGCAGCTCTTCAACATGGGACTATGGCTACACCTTC CASSSSTWDYGYTF
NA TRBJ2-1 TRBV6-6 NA TGTGCCAGCAGTTACCCCACTAGTCCTGAGCAGTTCTTC CASSYPTSPEQFF
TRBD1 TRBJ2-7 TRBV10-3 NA TGTGCCATCAGTGATCCGGTGACAGGGGACCCCTACGAGCAGTACTTC CAISDPVTGDPYEQYF
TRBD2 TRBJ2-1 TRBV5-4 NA TGTGCCAGCAGCGCGGGCGCGTGGGGGGGTAACAATGAGCAGTTCTTC CASSAGAWGGNNEQFF
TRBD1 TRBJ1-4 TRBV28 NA TGTGCCAGCAGCCGCACAGGGGGCACGAGTGAAAAACTGTTTTTT CASSRTGGTSEKLFF
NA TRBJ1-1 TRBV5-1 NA TGCGCCAGCAGCTTACGGGGGGTGCTGAACACTGAAGCTTTCTTT CASSLRGVLNTEAFF
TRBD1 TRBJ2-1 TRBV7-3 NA TGTGCCAGCAGCCCGGGACAGCGATACAATGAGCAGTTCTTC CASSPGQRYNEQFF
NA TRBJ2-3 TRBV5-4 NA TGTGCCAGCAGCTCCCCGGAGAGGCGTAGGTCGGATACGCAGTATTTT CASSSPERRRSDTQYF
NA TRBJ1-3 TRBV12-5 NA TGTGCTAGTGGCCTCCGGGGCTCTGGAAACACCATATATTTT CASGLRGSGNTIYF
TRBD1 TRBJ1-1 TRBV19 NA TGTGCCAGTAGTCCATCCCGGGACAGGGAGTGGAACACTGAAGCTTTCTTT CASSPSRDREWNTEAFF
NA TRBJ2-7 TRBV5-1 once TGCGCCAGCAGCGTCGAGGGGGTTCGATCCTTAAGCGAGCAGTACTTC CASSVEGVRSLSEQYF
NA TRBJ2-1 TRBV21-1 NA TGTGCCAGCAGTCTGGCTAGCGGACTCTCCAATGAGCAGTTCTTC CASSLASGLSNEQFF
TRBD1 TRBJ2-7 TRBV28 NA TGTGCCAGCAGTTGGGGGGCAGGGGGCACCTACGAGCAGTACTTC CASSWGAGGTYEQYF
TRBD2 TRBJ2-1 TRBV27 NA TGTGCCAGCAGTACGCGGGGGGGCGCGTACAATGAGCAGTTCTTC CASSTRGGAYNEQFF
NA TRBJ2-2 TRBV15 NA TGTGCCACCAGCACCCTACCCGACGGTAGCACCGGGGAGCTGTTTTTT CATSTLPDGSTGELFF
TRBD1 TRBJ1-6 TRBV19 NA TGTGCCAGTAGTATCAGAGGACAGGAAGTAGGTTCACCCCTCCACTTT CASSIRGQEVGSPLHF
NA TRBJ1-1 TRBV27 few TGTGCCAGCAGTTTTGACAGGTTGAACACTGAAGCTTTCTTT CASSFDRLNTEAFF
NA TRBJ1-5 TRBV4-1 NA TGCGCCAGCAGCCAAGATAGGGACGGGAGCAATCAGCCCCAGCATTTT CASSQDRDGSNQPQHF
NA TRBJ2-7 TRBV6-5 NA TGTGCCAGCAGTTACTCGAGGGACTTGACCTACGAGCAGTACTTC CASSYSRDLTYEQYF
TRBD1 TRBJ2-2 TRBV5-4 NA TGTGCCAGCAGCTTACAGGGGGCGCGAACCGGGGAGCTGTTTTTT CASSLQGARTGELFF
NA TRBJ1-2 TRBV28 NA TGTGCCAGCAGTTACCAGGACGGATATGGCTACACCTTC CASSYQDGYGYTF